This TCR beta chain was captured in a study of cytomegalovirus exposure and HLA in healthy donors. The CDR3 consists of 14 residues. The V end lost 1 base, the J end lost 2 bases, and 9 bases lay between the germline ends. CDR1 is SGHVS, CDR2 FQNEAQ, per germline. Primers: 60 Vbeta forward and 13 Jbeta reverse. The protocol was immunoSEQ multiplex PCR, while the TCRdb copy is restricted to in-frame clones and leaves out a portion. In the table there are 55,000 to 70,000 clones, just over 85% of which are singletons. V gene TRBV7-8 combines with J gene TRBJ2-7, with D unclear. This clonotype was obtained from a woman aged 25-40 years in good health and CMV-seronegative. The specimen sequenced was PBMCs. CDR3 region: CASSLGPQTYEQYF. The CDR3 DNA sequence: TGTGCCAGCAGCTTAGGCCCACAGACCTACGAGCAGTACTTC.